The clone carrying this T cell receptor beta chain occurred a few times. Its matching antigen is unknown. The data derive from a study of T cells after yellow fever vaccination. Generation of TCR cDNA used 5'RACE template switching (which added a universal primer site and UMIs). TCRdb re-derived calls from the 5' RACE reads in MiXCR, one entry per CDR3 protein. The sample contains approximately 300,000 distinct CDR3 sequences, approximately 11% of which appear only once. Findings and limits, study-wide: Abundant clonotypes from the bulk population could get into FACS-sorted repertoires as contaminants. Clones from primary vaccination mostly reappeared after the booster (around 96% CD4, approximately 91% CD8).

The CDR3 has 17 amino acids. Trimming cost V 0 bases and J 3 bases, with 16 bases left between them. V usage is TRBV12-3 or TRBV12-4 and J usage is TRBJ2-3; D perhaps matches TRBD2 (6 bases). This TCR came from a man aged 18 to 29 who received the YFV17D yellow fever vaccine. This sample comprised CD4+ T cells sorted from PBMCs, obtained 45 days after the yellow fever booster vaccination. CDR3 coding DNA: TGTGCCAGCAGTTTAGCGGGGTGGAGGGGCAATACAGATACGCAGTATTTT. Translation gives CASSLAGWRGNTDTQYF.